The 16 T cell receptor beta chains below come from one sample, sequenced in a study of cytomegalovirus exposure and HLA in healthy donors. In the PCR, 60 Vbeta and 13 Jbeta primers were used. The data were produced by immunoSEQ multiplex PCR, yet TCRdb's version contains in-frame clones alone and is incomplete. Of over 55,000 clones in the sample, about 71% were seen once. Material: PBMCs. The receptor source for this set is a woman aged 45-60 years in good health and CMV-seropositive.

V and J are TRBV18 and TRBJ2-2; 7 nucleotides line up with TRBD2. Germline V gene lookup returns CDR1 KGHSH and CDR2 LQKENI. Trimming cost V 0 bases and J 5 bases; bases outside gene matches: 12. The CDR3 loop spans 18 amino acids. The CDR3 DNA sequence: TGTGCCAGCTCACCACCCTCCCTAGGCGGGAGAGGGACCGGGGAGCTGTTTTTT. Protein: CASSPPSLGGRGTGELFF.

The rearrangement joins TRBV6-1 to TRBJ2-2; the D gene is possibly TRBD2 (6 bases). CDR3 length equals 12 residues. With 7 bases removed from V and 5 bases from J, the gap between germline ends came to 8 bases. In germline, CDR1 is MNHNS, CDR2 SASEGT. The CDR3 bases are TGTGCCAGCACAGGGAGGACCGGGGAGCTGTTTTTT. This sequence encodes CASTGRTGELFF.

This clone has only a few counts. J is TRBJ2-1 and V is TRBV5-1; TRBD2 aligns across 13 bases. V dropped 4 bases and J dropped 6; count of bases not matched to a gene: 10. The germline V gene has CDR1 SGHRS and CDR2 YFSETQ. This CDR3 is 17 amino acids long. Here the CDR3 reads CASSQTSGRAGGNEQFF. CDR3 coding DNA: TGCGCCAGCAGCCAAACTAGCGGGAGGGCCGGGGGCAATGAGCAGTTCTTC. The full variable domain, with the rest looked up from reference TRBV5-1 and TRBJ2-1, is KAGVTQTPRYLIKTRGQQVTLSCSPISGHRSVSWYQQTPGQGLQFLFEYFSETQRNKGNFPGRFSGRQFSNSRSEMNVSTLELGDSALYLCASSQTSGRAGGNEQFFGPGTRLTVL.

V and J are TRBV10-3 and TRBJ1-2, with D tentatively TRBD1 (6 bases). Germline-derived CDR1 and CDR2 are ENHRY and SYGVKD. The CDR3 contains 14 residues. V lost 5 bases and J lost 8, with 18 bases in between. DNA of the CDR3: TGTGCCATCAGTCGAGGCCCCGACAGGCTAGGCTACACCTTC. Its protein product is CAISRGPDRLGYTF.

This clone was counted ten times or more. The chain is built from TRBV7-8 and TRBJ1-5, with 7 bases lining up with TRBD1. Per germline, CDR1 SGHVS and CDR2 FQNEAQ. The CDR3 loop spans 14 amino acids. Unmatched junction bases numbered 10, after V lost 5 bases and J lost 9 bases. This CDR3 reads CASSPRDSQGPQHF. For the CDR3, the DNA is TGTGCCAGCAGCCCTAGGGACAGCCAGGGGCCCCAGCATTTT.

The rearrangement links TRBV29-1 to TRBJ1-1; tentative D call: TRBD1 (5 bases). The CDR3 runs 12 residues. Deletions cut 2 bases from V and 7 bases from J, with 11 bases between. The germline gives CDR1 SQVTM, CDR2 ANQGSEA. CDR3 in DNA: TGCAGCGTTGAACCCAGGGATAGTGAAGCTTTCTTT. This gives the protein CSVEPRDSEAFF.

The gene calls are TRBV23-1 and TRBJ1-6; TRBD1 aligns across 8 bases. TRBV23-1 is an open reading frame whose function is uncertain. This CDR3 is built from 17 residues. The V gene end was trimmed by 1 base and the J gene end by 7 bases; junction bases not matched to a gene: 9. CDR3 residues: CASSQFGQGKGNSPLHF. CDR3 DNA sequence: TGCGCCAGCAGTCAATTTGGACAGGGAAAGGGGAATTCACCCCTCCACTTT.

The rearrangement uses TRBV7-9 and TRBJ2-5, with D possibly matching TRBD2 (6 bases). Germline V gene lookup returns CDR1 SEHNR and CDR2 FQNEAQ (reference sequence). Trimming shortened V by 5 bases and J by 5 bases, and 21 bases separated the two germline ends. The CDR3 is 16 residues long. DNA of the CDR3: TGTGCCAGCAGCCGCCGGACTACCCAGAAAGGGGAGACCCAGTACTTC. Its protein is CASSRRTTQKGETQYF. Full variable domain (rest looked up from reference TRBV7-9 and TRBJ2-5): DTGVSQNPRHKITKRGQNVTFRCDPISEHNRLYWYRQTLGQGPEFLTYFQNEAQLEKSRLLSDRFSAERPKGSFSTLEIQRTEQGDSAMYLCASSRRTTQKGETQYFGPGTRLLVL.

The chain joins TRBV9 to TRBJ1-3, with 7 bases fitting TRBD1. Germline V lookup: CDR1 SGDLS, CDR2 YYNGEE. CDR3 size: 17 residues. Losses at the gene ends were 0 bases for V and 0 bases for J; bases not matched to a gene: 6. The CDR3 sequence: CASSVAGRQGSGNTIYF. DNA of the CDR3: TGTGCCAGCAGCGTAGCTGGGAGACAGGGCTCTGGAAACACCATATATTTT.

The genes are TRBV19 and TRBJ1-2; 7 bases line up with TRBD1. Germline V CDR1 and CDR2: LNHDA, SQIVND (reference sequence). This CDR3 is 14 amino acids long. V trimming: 6 bases; J trimming: 3 bases; junction bases outside the gene matches: 7. The CDR3 DNA follows: TGTGCCAGTAGCTCACCCGGGACAGACTATGGCTACACCTTC. This sequence encodes CASSSPGTDYGYTF.

The chain joins TRBV5-1 to TRBJ2-1; TRBD1 is a possible D gene (6 bases). CDR1 is SGHRS and CDR2 is YFSETQ in the germline V gene. The CDR3 extends over 13 amino acids. V was cut by 4 bases and J by 6 bases, with 11 bases left in between. The CDR3 bases are TGCGCCAGCAGCGAAAGACAGGTCAATGAGCAGTTCTTC. It translates to CASSERQVNEQFF.

This CDR3 reads CASSLAGPYGYTF. CDR3 nucleotide sequence: TGTGCCAGCAGTTTGGCAGGGCCCTATGGCTACACCTTC. V and J are TRBV28 and TRBJ1-2; tentatively, D is TRBD1 (5 bases). The germline V gene has CDR1 MDHEN and CDR2 SYDVKM. The CDR3 has 13 residues. Deletions cut 3 bases from V and 4 bases from J, with 9 bases between.

The V gene is TRBV14, the J gene TRBJ2-2; 10 positions agree with TRBD2. CDR3 length equals 17 residues. V shed 0 bases and J 5 bases; nucleotides not matched to a gene: 6. Germline loops: CDR1 SGHDN, CDR2 FVKESK. CDR3 sequence: CASSQEGPGLATGELFF. The CDR3 DNA follows: TGTGCCAGCAGCCAAGAGGGTCCGGGACTAGCGACCGGGGAGCTGTTTTTT.

J is TRBJ1-6 and V is TRBV28; 9 bases agree with TRBD1. CDR1 is MDHEN, CDR2 SYDVKM, per germline. V lost 6 bases to trimming and J lost 9 bases; unmatched junction nucleotides: 9. The CDR3 is made up of 15 amino acids. The CDR3 nucleotides are TGTGCCAGCAGCCGAACAGGGGGCTCTTCTTCACCCCTCCACTTT. This codes for CASSRTGGSSSPLHF.

The chain recombines TRBV7-6 with TRBJ2-5; tentatively, D is TRBD2 (5 bases). V gave up 3 bases and J gave up 0 bases, with 14 bases separating them. CDR1 and CDR2 (germline): SGHVS, FNYEAQ. The CDR3 contains 16 residues. CDR3 coding DNA: TGTGCCAGCAGCTTCCCGGACTCACAGTACCAAGAGACCCAGTACTTC. This sequence encodes CASSFPDSQYQETQYF.

The V and J genes are TRBV27 and TRBJ1-5, with unresolved D. CDR1 and CDR2 (germline): MNHEY, SMNVEV (reference sequence). The V and J ends lost 6 bases and 0 bases respectively, with 6 bases between them. This CDR3 comprises 13 residues. CDR3 nucleotides: TGTGCCAGCAGAGCTTATAGCAATCAGCCCCAGCATTTT. As protein: CASRAYSNQPQHF.